This T cell receptor (beta chain) was retrieved from a study of vaccination effects on CD4 cells after COVID-19. CDR1 and CDR2 from the germline V gene are GTSNPN and SVGIG (reference sequence). Losses at the gene ends were 7 bases for V and 5 bases for J; bases not matched to a gene: 8. The CDR3 consists of 13 residues. Concerning this clone itself: Its cognate antigen is unknown.

Within the ViraFEST assay, antigen-specific CD4+ T cells underwent expansion with viral peptide pools prior to sequencing. Subsequent to a culture period of nine to ten days, CD4+ T cells were isolated. Absence of prior SARS-CoV-2 infection characterized the vaccine recipients, who showed negative nucleocapsid antibodies. A few million PBMC per well were cultured with approximately 9 IU/ml IL-2 and approximately 10 ug/ml peptides. IL-2 medium supplanted half the medium on days 3 and 7. Profiled with immunoSEQ multiplex PCR; TCRdb holds only in-frame clones, not every one. Of about 41,000 clones in the sample, 77% were seen once.

This TCR came from a human donor who received a COVID-19 vaccine. Sequenced material: CD4+ T cells from PBMCs cultured with HCoV-NL63 spike peptides, taken before COVID-19 vaccination. The rearrangement joins TRBV30 to TRBJ2-1, with 7 bases that match TRBD1. CDR3 in amino acids: CASSPDRDNEQFF. The CDR3 region has the DNA TGTGCCTCCTCTCCAGACAGGGACAATGAGCAGTTCTTC. The variable domain in full, with the rest retrieved from reference TRBV30 and TRBJ2-1, is SQTIHQWPATLVQPVGSPLSLECTVEGTSNPNLYWYRQAAGRGLQLLFYSVGIGQISSEVPQNLSASRPQDRQFILSSKKLLLSDSGFYLCASSPDRDNEQFFGPGTRLTVL.